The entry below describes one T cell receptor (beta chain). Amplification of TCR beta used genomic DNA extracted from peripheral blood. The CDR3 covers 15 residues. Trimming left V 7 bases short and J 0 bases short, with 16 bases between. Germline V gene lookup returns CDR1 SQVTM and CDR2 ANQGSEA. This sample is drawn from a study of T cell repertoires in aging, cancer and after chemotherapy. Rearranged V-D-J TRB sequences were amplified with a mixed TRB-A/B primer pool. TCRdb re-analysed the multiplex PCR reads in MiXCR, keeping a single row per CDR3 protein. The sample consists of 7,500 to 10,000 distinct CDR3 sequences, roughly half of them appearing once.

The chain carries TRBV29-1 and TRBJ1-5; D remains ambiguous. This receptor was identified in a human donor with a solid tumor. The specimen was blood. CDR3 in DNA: TGCAGCGCTCACCCTGACTCCCATAGCAATCAGCCCCAGCATTTT. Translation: CSAHPDSHSNQPQHF.